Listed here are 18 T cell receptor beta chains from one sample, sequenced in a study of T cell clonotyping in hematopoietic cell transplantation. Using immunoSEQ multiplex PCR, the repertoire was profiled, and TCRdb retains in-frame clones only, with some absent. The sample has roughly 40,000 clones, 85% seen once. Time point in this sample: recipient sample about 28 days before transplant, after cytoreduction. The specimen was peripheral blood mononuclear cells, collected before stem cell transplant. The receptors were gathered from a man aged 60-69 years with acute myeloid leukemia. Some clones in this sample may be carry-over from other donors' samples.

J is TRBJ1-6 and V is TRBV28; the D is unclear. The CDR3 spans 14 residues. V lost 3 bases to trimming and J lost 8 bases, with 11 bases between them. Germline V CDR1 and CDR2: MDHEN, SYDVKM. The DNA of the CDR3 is TGTGCCAGCAGTTTGCAGTTGTCGCATTCACCCCTCCACTTT. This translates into CASSLQLSHSPLHF. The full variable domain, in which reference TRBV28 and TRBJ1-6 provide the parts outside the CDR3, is DVKVTQSSRYLVKRTGEKVFLECVQDMDHENMFWYRQDPGLGLRLIYFSYDVKMKEKGDIPEGYSVSREKKERFSLILESASTNQTSMYLCASSLQLSHSPLHFGNGTRLTVT.

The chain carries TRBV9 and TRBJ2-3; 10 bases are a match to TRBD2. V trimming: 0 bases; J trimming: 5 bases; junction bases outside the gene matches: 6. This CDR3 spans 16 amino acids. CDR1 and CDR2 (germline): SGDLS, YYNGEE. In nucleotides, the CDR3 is TGTGCCAGCAGCGTAGTCGGACTAGCGGTAGGAGATACGCAGTATTTT. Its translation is CASSVVGLAVGDTQYF. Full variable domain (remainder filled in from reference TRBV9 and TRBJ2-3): DSGVTQTPKHLITATGQRVTLRCSPRSGDLSVYWYQQSLDQGLQFLIQYYNGEERAKGNILERFSAQQFPDLHSELNLSSLELGDSALYFCASSVVGLAVGDTQYFGPGTRLTVL.

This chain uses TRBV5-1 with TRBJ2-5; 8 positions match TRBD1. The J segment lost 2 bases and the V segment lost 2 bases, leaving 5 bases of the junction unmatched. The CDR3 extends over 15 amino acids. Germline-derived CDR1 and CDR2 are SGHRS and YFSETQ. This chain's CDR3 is CASSFTGTGQETQYF. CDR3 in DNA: TGCGCCAGCAGCTTTACCGGGACAGGTCAAGAGACCCAGTACTTC.

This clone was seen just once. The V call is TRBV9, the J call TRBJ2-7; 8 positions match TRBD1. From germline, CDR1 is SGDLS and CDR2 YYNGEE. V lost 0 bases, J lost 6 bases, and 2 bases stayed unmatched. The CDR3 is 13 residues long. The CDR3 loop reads CASSVGGQGEQYF. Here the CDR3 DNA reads TGTGCCAGCAGCGTAGGCGGACAGGGCGAGCAGTACTTC. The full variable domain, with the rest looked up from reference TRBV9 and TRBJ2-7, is DSGVTQTPKHLITATGQRVTLRCSPRSGDLSVYWYQQSLDQGLQFLIQYYNGEERAKGNILERFSAQQFPDLHSELNLSSLELGDSALYFCASSVGGQGEQYFGPGTRLTVT.

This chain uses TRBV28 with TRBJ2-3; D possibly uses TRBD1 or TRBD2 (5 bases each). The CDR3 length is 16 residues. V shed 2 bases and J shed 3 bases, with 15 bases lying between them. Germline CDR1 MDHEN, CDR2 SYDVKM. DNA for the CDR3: TGTGCCAGCAGTTTAGGTCGGGTATGGGGGACAGATACGCAGTATTTT. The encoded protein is CASSLGRVWGTDTQYF.

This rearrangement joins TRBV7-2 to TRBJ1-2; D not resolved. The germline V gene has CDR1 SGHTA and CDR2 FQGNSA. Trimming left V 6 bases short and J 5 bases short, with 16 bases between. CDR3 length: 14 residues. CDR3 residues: CASRPPGREYGYTF. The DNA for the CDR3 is TGTGCCAGCAGGCCCCCGGGAAGAGAATATGGCTACACCTTC.

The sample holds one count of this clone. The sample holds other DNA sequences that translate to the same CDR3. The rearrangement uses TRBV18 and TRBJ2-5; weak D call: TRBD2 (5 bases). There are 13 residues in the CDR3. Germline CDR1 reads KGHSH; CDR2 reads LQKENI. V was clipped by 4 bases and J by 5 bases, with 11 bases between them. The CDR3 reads CASSRSRGETQYF. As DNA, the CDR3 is TGTGCCAGCTCACGAAGTCGAGGGGAGACCCAGTACTTC.

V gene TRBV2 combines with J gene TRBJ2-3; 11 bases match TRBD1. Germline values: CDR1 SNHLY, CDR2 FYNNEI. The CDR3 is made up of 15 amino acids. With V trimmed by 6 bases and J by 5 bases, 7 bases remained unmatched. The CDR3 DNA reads TGTGCCAGCAGGTCGGACAGGGGGCGAGGAGATACGCAGTATTTT. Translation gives CASRSDRGRGDTQYF.

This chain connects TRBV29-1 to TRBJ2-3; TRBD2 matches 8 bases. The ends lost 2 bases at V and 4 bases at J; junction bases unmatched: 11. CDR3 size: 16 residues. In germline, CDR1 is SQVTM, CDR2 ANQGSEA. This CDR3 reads CSVEPSLGGGPDTQYF. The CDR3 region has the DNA TGCAGCGTTGAACCCTCACTAGGCGGGGGGCCAGATACGCAGTATTTT.

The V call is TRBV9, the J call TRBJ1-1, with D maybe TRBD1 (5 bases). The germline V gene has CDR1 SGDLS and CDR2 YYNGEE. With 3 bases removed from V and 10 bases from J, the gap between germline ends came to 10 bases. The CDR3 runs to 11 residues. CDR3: CASSGGLGAFF. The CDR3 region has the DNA TGTGCCAGCAGCGGGGGCCTTGGAGCTTTCTTT.

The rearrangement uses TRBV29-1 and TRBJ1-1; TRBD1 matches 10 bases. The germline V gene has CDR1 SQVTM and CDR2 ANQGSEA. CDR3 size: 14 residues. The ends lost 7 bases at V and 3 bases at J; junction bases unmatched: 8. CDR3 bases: TGCAGCGGCTACGGCGGACAGGGGGACACTGAAGCTTTCTTT. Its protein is CSGYGGQGDTEAFF. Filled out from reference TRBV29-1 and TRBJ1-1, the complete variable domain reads SAVISQKPSRDICQRGTSLTIQCQVDSQVTMMFWYRQQPGQSLTLIATANQGSEATYESGFVIDKFPISRPNLTFSTLTVSNMSPEDSSIYLCSGYGGQGDTEAFFGQGTRLTVV.

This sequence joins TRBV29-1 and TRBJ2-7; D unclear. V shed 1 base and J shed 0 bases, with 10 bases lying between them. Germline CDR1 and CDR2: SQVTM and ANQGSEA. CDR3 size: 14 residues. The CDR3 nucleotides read TGCAGCGTTGAAGGGGTCGCTTACTCCTACGAGCAGTACTTC. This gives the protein CSVEGVAYSYEQYF.

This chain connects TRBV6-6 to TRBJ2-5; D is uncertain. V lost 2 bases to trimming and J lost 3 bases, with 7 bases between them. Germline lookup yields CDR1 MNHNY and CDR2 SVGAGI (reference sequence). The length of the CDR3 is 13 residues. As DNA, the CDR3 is TGTGCCAGCAGTTACGCGGTAAAAGAGACCCAGTACTTC. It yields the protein CASSYAVKETQYF.

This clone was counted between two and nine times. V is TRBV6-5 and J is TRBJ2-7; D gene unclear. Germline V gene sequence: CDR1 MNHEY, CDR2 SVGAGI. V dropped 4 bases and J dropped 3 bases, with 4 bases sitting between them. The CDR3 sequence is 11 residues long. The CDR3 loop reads CASSSNYEQYF. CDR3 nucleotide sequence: TGTGCCAGCAGTTCCAACTACGAGCAGTACTTC.

CDR3 nucleotide sequence: TGTGCCAGCAGCTTATTCCGGGGGGAAACCTACGAGCAGTACTTC. It specifies CASSLFRGETYEQYF. The V and J genes are TRBV7-2 and TRBJ2-7; 7 bases line up with TRBD2. V was pared by 2 bases and J by 2 bases, with 6 bases of the junction left unmatched. This CDR3 spans 15 amino acids. Germline V gives CDR1 SGHTA, CDR2 FQGNSA.

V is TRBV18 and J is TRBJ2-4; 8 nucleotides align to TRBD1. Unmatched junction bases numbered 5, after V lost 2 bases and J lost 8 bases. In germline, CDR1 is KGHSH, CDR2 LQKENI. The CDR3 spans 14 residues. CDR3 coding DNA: TGTGCCAGCTCACCAACAGGGGGAAGGGACATTCAGTACTTC. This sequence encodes CASSPTGGRDIQYF.

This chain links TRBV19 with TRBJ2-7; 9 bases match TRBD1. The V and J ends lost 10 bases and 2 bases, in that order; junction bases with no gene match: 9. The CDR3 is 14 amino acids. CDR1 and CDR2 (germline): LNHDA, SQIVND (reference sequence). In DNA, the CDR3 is TGTGCCACCGTCCAAGGGACAGGGACCTACGAGCAGTACTTC. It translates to CATVQGTGTYEQYF. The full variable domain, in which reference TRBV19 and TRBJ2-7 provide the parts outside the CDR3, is DGGITQSPKYLFRKEGQNVTLSCEQNLNHDAMYWYRQDPGQGLRLIYYSQIVNDFQKGDIAEGYSVSREKKESFPLTVTSAQKNPTAFYLCATVQGTGTYEQYFGPGTRLTVT.

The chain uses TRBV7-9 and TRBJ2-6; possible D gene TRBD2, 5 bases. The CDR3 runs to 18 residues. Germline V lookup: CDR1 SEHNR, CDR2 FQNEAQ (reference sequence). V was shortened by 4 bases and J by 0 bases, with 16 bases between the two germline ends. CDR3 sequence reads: CASSSPRGSSSGANVLTF. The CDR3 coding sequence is TGTGCCAGCAGCTCCCCCCGGGGTTCCTCCTCTGGGGCCAACGTCCTGACTTTC.